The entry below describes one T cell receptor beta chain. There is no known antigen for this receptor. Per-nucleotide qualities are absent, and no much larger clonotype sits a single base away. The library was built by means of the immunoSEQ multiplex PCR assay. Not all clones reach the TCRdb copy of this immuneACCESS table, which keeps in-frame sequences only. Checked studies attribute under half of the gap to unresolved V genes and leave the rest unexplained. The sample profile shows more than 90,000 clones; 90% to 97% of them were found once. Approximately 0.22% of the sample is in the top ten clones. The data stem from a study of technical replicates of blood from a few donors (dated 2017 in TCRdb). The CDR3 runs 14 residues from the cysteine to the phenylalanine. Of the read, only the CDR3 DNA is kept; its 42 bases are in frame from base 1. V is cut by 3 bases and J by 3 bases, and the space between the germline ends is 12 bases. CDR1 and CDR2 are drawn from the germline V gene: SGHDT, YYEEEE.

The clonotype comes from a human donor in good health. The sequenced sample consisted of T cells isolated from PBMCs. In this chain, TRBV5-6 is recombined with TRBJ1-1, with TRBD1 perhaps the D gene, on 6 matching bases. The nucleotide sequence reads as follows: TGTGCCAGCAGCTCCTTGACAGGCTACACTGAAGCTTTCTTT. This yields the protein CASSSLTGYTEAFF.